The rows below give T cell receptor beta chains drawn from one sample of a study of T cell clonotyping in hematopoietic cell transplantation. TCRdb's table, derived via immunoSEQ multiplex PCR, lists solely in-frame clones and lacks some. The sample lists about 69,000 clones; approximately 94% were seen once. The sample was peripheral blood mononuclear cells. These TCRs come from a man aged 50-60 years in good health. Some clones in this sample may be carry-over from other donors' samples. Each CDR3 is given without its conserved first and last residue. The order of the fields is V gene, CDR3 protein.

>TRBV28
ASKTWALQSYGYT
>TRBV6-6
ASSYGTVNIQPQH
>TRBV2
ASSVPTAGNTIY
>TRBV14
ASSQAPAYYGYT
>TRBV11-1
ASSHSVQGASEAF
>TRBV6-5
ASSITYRETDTQY
>TRBV27
ASSLSVGTDTQY
>TRBV7-9
ASSPPSLTEAF
>TRBV4-3
ASSQDTTAGYGYT
>TRBV11-2
ASSSQRYEQY
>TRBV10-3
AIRPGLALDNEQF
>TRBV27
ASSRDTRQPQH
>TRBV7-6
ASSSTGAGELF
>TRBV29-1
SVERTERGEAF
>TRBV9
ASSVAGTGPYGYT
>TRBV7-3
ASSVTGINEQF
>TRBV27
ASRLGTDTQY
>TRBV5-8
ASSWGLQGGVDTQY
>TRBV6-5
ASSYGGGGQPQH
>TRBV30
AWSISGGRQPQH
>TRBV19
ASSSWTGSDEKLF
>TRBV6-5
ASSYRQESTEAF
>TRBV7-8
ASSPGQGEKLF
>TRBV7-8
ASSLGAQETQY
>TRBV4-2
ASSQEAGTNSPLH
>TRBV6-1
ASSGEQGQPQH
>TRBV9
ASSVAGAGGPDTQY
>TRBV2
ASRERTGTVTSSGNTIY
>TRBV4-1
ASSLRHDRGRNEQF
>TRBV2
ASSPTGQETQY
>TRBV2
ASSEVQGPGNTIY
>TRBV27
ASSPTPTGNYGYT
>TRBV28
ASSFNLAGGGGTYEQY
>TRBV20-1
SAVSGDTQY
>TRBV7-9
ASSQLGLAEKLF
>TRBV21-1
ASSPRGMVTSGSVGSYEQY
>TRBV7-6
ASSFGLPQETQY